This T cell receptor (beta chain) was captured in a study of naive and memory T cell subsets. Study-wide results and limits: TCR abundance followed a power law differing between naive and memory subsets. Clonotypes here are unpaired alpha or beta chain sequences. In naive cells, over 85% of TCR sequences were seen only once. A few larger clonotypes appeared in naive repertoires, especially CD8, possibly memory cells re-expressing CD45RA.

Germline trimming cut 7 bases from V and 6 bases from J; bases unmatched to any gene: 11. The CDR3 is 14 residues long. The beta constant-region primer was an equimolar mix of two oligonucleotides covering TRBC1 and TRBC2. Four rounds of PCR amplified the ligated cDNA using nested alpha and beta constant-region primers plus SP2. TCRdb passed the UMI-ligation and nested PCR reads through MiXCR, listing each CDR3 protein once. This table has over 110,000 distinct CDR3 sequences, approximately 20% appearing once. With respect to this clonotype: Its antigen is undetermined.

Four subsets defined by CD45RA and CD27 were sorted after CD3, CD4, CD8 and live/dead staining. This clonotype was sampled from a human donor in good health. The specimen was naive CD8+ T cells from blood. The V gene is TRBV12-3 or TRBV12-4, the J gene TRBJ1-1, with 7 bases identical to TRBD1. The CDR3 DNA reads TGTGCCAGCAACTCACAGGGGTCGAGGGCTGAAGCTTTCTTT. Protein sequence: CASNSQGSRAEAFF.